This TCR beta chain was sequenced in a study of OX40 agonist ivuxolimab in advanced cancers. Study-wide background: The study gave patients intravenous ivuxolimab at 0.01 to 10 mg/kg every 2 weeks. Cohort: approximately 79% men, mean age around 55, aged about 20 to 90. Whole-study results and caveats: CD4+ and CD8+ blood T cells expanded clonally by week 6 at 0.1 to 3.0 mg/kg.

Notes on this clone: The antigen remains undetermined.

CDR1 is SGDLS and CDR2 is YYNGEE in the germline V gene. The V end lost 0 bases, the J end lost 3 bases, and 6 bases lay between the germline ends. This CDR3 region has 13 residues. Clones were sequenced by immunoSEQ multiplex PCR, and TCRdb holds only the in-frame ones, with some missing. The data show fewer than 80,000 clones, approximately 85% seen once. Patients with a history of autoimmune disease or on systemic immunosuppression were excluded. The chain is built from TRBV9 and TRBJ1-1; tentatively, D is TRBD1 (6 bases). Sequenced material: CD4+ or CD8+ T cells sorted from blood, taken in a trial of the OX40 agonist ivuxolimab. This receptor was taken from an adult with an advanced solid tumor such as melanoma, head and neck, liver or kidney cancer. CDR3 sequence (DNA): TGTGCCAGCAGCGTAGCAGGGGACACTGAAGCTTTCTTT. Protein product: CASSVAGDTEAFF.